The present T cell receptor (beta chain) was sequenced within a study of OX40 agonist ivuxolimab in advanced cancers. Clones were read by immunoSEQ multiplex PCR, and TCRdb kept only the in-frame ones, dropping some. The table lists tens of thousands of clones, around 89% of them singletons. The receptor's source is an adult with an advanced solid tumor such as melanoma, head and neck, liver or kidney cancer. Sequenced here: CD4+ or CD8+ T cells sorted from blood, sampled in a trial of the OX40 agonist ivuxolimab.

The CDR3 sequence: CASSPIRDGQPQHF. CDR3 DNA sequence: TGTGCCAGCTCACCAATCCGGGACGGGCAGCCCCAGCATTTT. The rearrangement joins TRBV18 to TRBJ1-5, with a weak D call TRBD1 (5 bases). CDR3 length: 14 amino acids. Trimming cost V 2 bases and J 7 bases, with 12 bases left between them. Germline V gene lookup returns CDR1 KGHSH and CDR2 LQKENI.